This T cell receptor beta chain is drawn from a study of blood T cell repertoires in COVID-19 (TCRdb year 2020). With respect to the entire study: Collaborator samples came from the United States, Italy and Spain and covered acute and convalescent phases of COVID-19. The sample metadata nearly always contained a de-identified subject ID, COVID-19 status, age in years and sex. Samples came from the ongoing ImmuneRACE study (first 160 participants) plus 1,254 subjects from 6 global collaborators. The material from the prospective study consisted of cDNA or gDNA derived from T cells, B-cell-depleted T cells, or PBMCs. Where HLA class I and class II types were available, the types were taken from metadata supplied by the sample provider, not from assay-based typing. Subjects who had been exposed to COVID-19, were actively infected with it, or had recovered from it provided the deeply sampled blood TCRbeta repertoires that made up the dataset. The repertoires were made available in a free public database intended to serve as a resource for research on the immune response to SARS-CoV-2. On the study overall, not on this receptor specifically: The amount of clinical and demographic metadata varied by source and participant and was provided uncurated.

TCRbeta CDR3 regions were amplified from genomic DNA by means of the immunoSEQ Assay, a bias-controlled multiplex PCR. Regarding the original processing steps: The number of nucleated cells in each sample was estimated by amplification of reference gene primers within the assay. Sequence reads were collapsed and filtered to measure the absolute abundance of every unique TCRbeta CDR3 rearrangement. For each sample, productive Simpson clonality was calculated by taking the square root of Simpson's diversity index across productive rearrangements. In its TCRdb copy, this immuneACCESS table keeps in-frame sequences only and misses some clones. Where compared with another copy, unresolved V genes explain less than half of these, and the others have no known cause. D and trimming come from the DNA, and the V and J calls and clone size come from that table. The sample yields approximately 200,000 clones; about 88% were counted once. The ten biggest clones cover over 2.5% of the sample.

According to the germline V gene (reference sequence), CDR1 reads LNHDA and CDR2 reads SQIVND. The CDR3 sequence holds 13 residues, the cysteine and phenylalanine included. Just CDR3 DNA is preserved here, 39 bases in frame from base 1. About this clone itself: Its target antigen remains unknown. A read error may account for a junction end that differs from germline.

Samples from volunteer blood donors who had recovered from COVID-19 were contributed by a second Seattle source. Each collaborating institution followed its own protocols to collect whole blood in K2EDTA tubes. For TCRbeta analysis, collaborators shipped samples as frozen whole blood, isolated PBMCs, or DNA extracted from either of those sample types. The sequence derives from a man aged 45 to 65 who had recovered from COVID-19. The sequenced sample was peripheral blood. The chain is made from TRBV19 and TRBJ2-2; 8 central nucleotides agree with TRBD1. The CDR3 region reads CASRTGYTGELFF. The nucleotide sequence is TGCGCCAGTAGGACAGGGTACACCGGGGAGCTGTTTTTT.